These 30 T cell receptor beta chains were all obtained from the same sample, sequenced in a study of technical replicates of blood from several donors. TCRdb's copy holds only in-frame clones and misses some; the assay was immunoSEQ multiplex PCR. The repertoire includes over 85,000 clones, 90% to 96% of them detected once, and more than 0.35% sits in the top ten. Sequencing was carried out using T cells isolated from PBMCs. These TCRs come from a human donor in good health.

V is TRBV29-1 and J is TRBJ2-2; 7 bases align to TRBD1. Germline V gene sequence: CDR1 SQVTM, CDR2 ANQGSEA. This CDR3 comprises 13 residues. Trimming removed 4 bases from V and 6 bases from J; junction bases left unmatched: 5. The CDR3 spells CSVGQGGAGELFF. CDR3 DNA: TGCAGCGTTGGACAGGGTGGCGCCGGGGAGCTGTTTTTT.

Here the CDR3 DNA reads TGTGCCAGCAGGGGGACAGGGTCGTCTGATACGCAGTATTTT. It codes for CASRGTGSSDTQYF. V and J are TRBV27 and TRBJ2-3, with 9 bases that match TRBD1. This CDR3 has 14 residues. Trimming took 6 bases from V and 6 from J; bases not matched to a gene: 7. Germline CDR1 reads MNHEY; CDR2 reads SMNVEV (reference sequence).

The chain carries TRBV7-2 and TRBJ2-2, with TRBD1 identical over 8 bases. Trimming removed 6 bases from V and 2 bases from J; junction bases left unmatched: 5. The CDR3 totals 15 residues. Looked up from germline, CDR1 is SGHTA and CDR2 is FQGNSA. The CDR3 DNA follows: TGTGCCAGCAGATGGGACAGGCTCAACACCGGGGAGCTGTTTTTT. This translates into CASRWDRLNTGELFF.

This sequence joins TRBV5-1 and TRBJ1-1; tentatively, D is TRBD1 (6 bases). V lost 4 bases and J lost 4, with 20 bases in between. Germline V gene lookup returns CDR1 SGHRS and CDR2 YFSETQ. The CDR3 covers 16 residues. The CDR3 DNA follows: TGCGCCAGCAGCGGGGGCTGGGGGCGCCTTCCCACTGAAGCTTTCTTT. This encodes CASSGGWGRLPTEAFF. The variable domain in full, with the rest retrieved from reference TRBV5-1 and TRBJ1-1, is KAGVTQTPRYLIKTRGQQVTLSCSPISGHRSVSWYQQTPGQGLQFLFEYFSETQRNKGNFPGRFSGRQFSNSRSEMNVSTLELGDSALYLCASSGGWGRLPTEAFFGQGTRLTVV.

The V and J genes are TRBV5-6 and TRBJ2-5; 8 nucleotides align to TRBD2. J was trimmed by 5 bases and V by 2 bases; bases with no gene match: 11. This CDR3 region has 16 residues. Germline loops: CDR1 SGHDT, CDR2 YYEEEE. The CDR3, as DNA: TGTGCCAGCAGCTTCGGTCTCGGGAGGGCCGGGGAGACCCAGTACTTC. The encoded protein is CASSFGLGRAGETQYF.

This chain links TRBV30 with TRBJ2-1; 10 bases map to TRBD2. The V gene end was trimmed by 2 bases and the J gene end by 6 bases; junction bases not matched to a gene: 4. The CDR3 loop spans 14 amino acids. Looked up from germline, CDR1 is GTSNPN and CDR2 is SVGIG (reference sequence). CDR3 coding DNA: TGTGCCTGGAGTAGGACTAGCGGATTCAATGAGCAGTTCTTC. Translating it yields CAWSRTSGFNEQFF.

The J gene is TRBJ2-3, the V gene TRBV7-2; D gene uncertain. V was clipped by 2 bases and J by 4 bases, with 4 bases between them. The CDR3 totals 12 residues. CDR1 and CDR2 (germline): SGHTA, FQGNSA. The CDR3: CASSLPPDTQYF. CDR3 DNA: TGTGCCAGCAGCTTACCTCCAGATACGCAGTATTTT.

The CDR3 region is CASSLGQSSYEQYF. CDR3 bases: TGCGCCAGCAGCTTGGGACAGAGCTCCTACGAGCAGTACTTC. The chain couples TRBV5-1 to TRBJ2-7; D is possibly TRBD1 (5 bases). The CDR3 covers 14 residues. V gave up 0 bases and J gave up 0 bases, with 7 bases separating them. Germline values: CDR1 SGHRS, CDR2 YFSETQ.

This chain joins TRBV9 and TRBJ2-1, with TRBD2 identical over 7 bases. The CDR3 has 15 amino acids. From germline, CDR1 is SGDLS and CDR2 YYNGEE. Germline trimming cut 7 bases from V and 6 bases from J; bases unmatched to any gene: 13. The DNA of the CDR3 is TGTGCCAGCGGGCCCCTAAGCGGGACTCCCAATGAGCAGTTCTTC. Protein product: CASGPLSGTPNEQFF. Together with reference TRBV9 and TRBJ2-1, the CDR3 gives the full variable domain: DSGVTQTPKHLITATGQRVTLRCSPRSGDLSVYWYQQSLDQGLQFLIQYYNGEERAKGNILERFSAQQFPDLHSELNLSSLELGDSALYFCASGPLSGTPNEQFFGPGTRLTVL.

The CDR3 reads CASSLRQGGSNQPQHF. The CDR3, as DNA: TGTGCCAGCAGCCTTAGACAGGGTGGCAGCAATCAGCCCCAGCATTTT. The chain uses TRBV21-1 and TRBJ1-5; the table gives TRBD1 as D, unverified against the DNA. TRBV21-1 is recorded as a pseudogene. This CDR3 is built from 16 residues.

This chain links TRBV6-5 with TRBJ2-7; D not resolved. Germline V gene data show CDR1 as MNHEY and CDR2 as SVGAGI. The ends were cut back, 0 bases at V and 0 bases at J, with 12 bases in the middle. There are 16 residues in the CDR3. CDR3 loop: CASSYSTLRSSYEQYF. CDR3 sequence (DNA): TGTGCCAGCAGTTACTCCACTCTTCGGAGCTCCTACGAGCAGTACTTC.

V and J are TRBV30 and TRBJ2-7, with 8 bases lining up with TRBD1. The CDR3 is 13 residues long. CDR1 and CDR2 (germline): GTSNPN, SVGIG (reference sequence). V lost 7 bases to trimming and J lost 2 bases; unmatched junction nucleotides: 7. The CDR3 DNA follows: TGTGCCTTGGACAGGGAGTTCACCTACGAGCAGTACTTC. Amino acids: CALDREFTYEQYF.

The chain recombines TRBV7-2 with TRBJ1-1; possible D gene TRBD1, 5 bases. The CDR3 spans 14 residues. Germline CDR1 SGHTA, CDR2 FQGNSA. The V gene lost 4 bases and the J gene lost 0 bases, with 9 bases spanning the gap. The CDR3 DNA reads TGTGCCAGCAGCTCCCGGGACTTGAACACTGAAGCTTTCTTT. It codes for CASSSRDLNTEAFF.

V gene TRBV28 combines with J gene TRBJ2-5; D call uncertain. V gave up 3 bases and J gave up 2 bases, with 10 bases separating them. CDR3 size: 14 residues. Germline CDR1 MDHEN, CDR2 SYDVKM. As DNA, the CDR3 is TGTGCCAGCAGTTTTCCAAGCTCTCAAGAGACCCAGTACTTC. It is translated as CASSFPSSQETQYF.

V usage is TRBV4-2 and J usage is TRBJ2-7; TRBD1 might be the D (5 bases). Trimming stripped 0 bases from V and 4 bases from J, with 10 bases between. This CDR3 spans 14 amino acids. Germline lookup yields CDR1 LGHNA and CDR2 YNFKEQ. CDR3 amino acids: CASSQDRNRYEQYF. CDR3 nucleotides: TGTGCCAGCAGCCAAGATAGGAACAGGTACGAGCAGTACTTC.

This chain links TRBV4-1 with TRBJ2-7, with D unclear. Trimming cost V 1 base and J 2 bases, with 12 bases left between them. CDR3 length: 15 residues. Germline V CDR1 and CDR2: MGHRA, YSYEKL. CDR3 in amino acids: CASSQGAGFTYEQYF. In nucleotides, the CDR3 is TGCGCCAGCAGCCAAGGGGCAGGCTTTACCTACGAGCAGTACTTC.

V is TRBV6-5 and J is TRBJ1-4, with 9 bases fitting TRBD1. This CDR3 has 14 residues. Germline loops: CDR1 MNHEY, CDR2 SVGAGI. The junction had 6 bases not matched to a gene; V was cut back by 6 bases and J by 7 bases. CDR3 region: CASSRTGEGEKLFF. The DNA for the CDR3 is TGTGCCAGCAGCAGGACAGGGGAGGGTGAAAAACTGTTTTTT.

The CDR3 nucleotides read TGTGCCAGCAGCCGACAGGGATTCGCAGATACGCAGTATTTT. This encodes CASSRQGFADTQYF. This chain uses TRBV14 with TRBJ2-3, with TRBD1 identical over 7 bases. Germline V CDR1 and CDR2: SGHDN, FVKESK. This CDR3 comprises 14 residues. The trim removed 4 bases at V and 4 bases at J, leaving 5 bases unmatched.

The V call is TRBV9, the J call TRBJ2-1; D is unresolved. Germline loops: CDR1 SGDLS, CDR2 YYNGEE. V shed 2 bases and J shed 7 bases, with 16 bases lying between them. The CDR3 extends over 15 amino acids. The CDR3: CASSVSSERWNEQFF. CDR3 nucleotides: TGTGCCAGCAGCGTTTCTTCTGAGCGATGGAATGAGCAGTTCTTC. The whole variable domain, filled in from reference TRBV9 and TRBJ2-1, reads DSGVTQTPKHLITATGQRVTLRCSPRSGDLSVYWYQQSLDQGLQFLIQYYNGEERAKGNILERFSAQQFPDLHSELNLSSLELGDSALYFCASSVSSERWNEQFFGPGTRLTVL.

The rearrangement uses TRBV10-3 and TRBJ2-1; 7 bases map to TRBD1. Germline CDR1 and CDR2: ENHRY and SYGVKD. Trimming at V came to 3 bases and at J to 9 bases, leaving 5 bases not matched to a gene. The CDR3 has 13 amino acids. CDR3 sequence reads: CAISEQGKGEQFF. The DNA of the CDR3 is TGTGCCATCAGTGAACAGGGGAAGGGTGAGCAGTTCTTC.

This sequence joins TRBV11-2 and TRBJ2-3; D unclear. Germline loops: CDR1 SGHAT, CDR2 FQNNGV. Trimming took off 3 bases at V and 2 bases at J, with 3 bases between the two ends. The CDR3 is made up of 12 amino acids. In nucleotides, the CDR3 is TGTGCCAGCAGCTTTATCACAGATACGCAGTATTTT. Translated, it gives CASSFITDTQYF.

The chain carries TRBV9 and TRBJ2-1; 12 positions match TRBD2. V lost 3 bases to trimming and J lost 8 bases; unmatched junction nucleotides: 9. CDR3 size: 16 residues. Germline assignment: CDR1 SGDLS and CDR2 YYNGEE. CDR3 sequence: CASSAESSGRGDEQFF. Here the CDR3 DNA reads TGTGCCAGCAGCGCCGAATCTAGCGGGAGGGGAGATGAGCAGTTCTTC.

V is TRBV9 and J is TRBJ2-2, with 8 bases matching TRBD2. Germline loops: CDR1 SGDLS, CDR2 YYNGEE. The CDR3 extends over 15 amino acids. The V segment lost 4 bases and the J segment 1 base; nucleotides outside the gene matches: 3. CDR3: CASSPGGGNTGELFF. In DNA form, the CDR3 reads TGTGCCAGCAGCCCGGGAGGGGGGAACACCGGGGAGCTGTTTTTT.

The V and J genes are TRBV5-6 and TRBJ1-1; D unresolved. Germline assignment: CDR1 SGHDT and CDR2 YYEEEE. The CDR3 is 14 amino acids. V lost 1 base to trimming and J lost 1 base, with 8 bases between them. Here the CDR3 reads CASSLFGENTEAFF. The DNA for the CDR3 is TGTGCCAGCAGCTTGTTCGGGGAGAACACTGAAGCTTTCTTT.

The chain joins TRBV19 to TRBJ2-1, with 9 bases fitting TRBD2. After removal of 6 bases from V and 3 bases from J, the junction contained 6 bases not matched to a gene. Germline V gene lookup returns CDR1 LNHDA and CDR2 SQIVND (reference sequence). The CDR3 extends over 15 amino acids. CDR3 protein: CASRHRLAVYNEQFF. The CDR3 region has the DNA TGTGCCAGTAGACATAGACTAGCGGTCTACAATGAGCAGTTCTTC.

The V and J genes are TRBV25-1 and TRBJ2-7; D is unresolved. CDR1 and CDR2 (germline): MGHDK, SYGVNS. The length of the CDR3 is 12 residues. Trimming took off 1 base at V and 4 bases at J, with 5 bases between the two ends. The CDR3 DNA sequence: TGTGCCAGCAGTGAATCATTTTACGAGCAGTACTTC. Its protein product is CASSESFYEQYF.

The rearrangement uses TRBV2 and TRBJ2-3, with TRBD2 as a possible D gene (6 bases). The CDR3 is 12 amino acids. Trimming removed 8 bases from V and 6 bases from J, with 12 bases in between. The germline CDR1 and CDR2 sequences are SNHLY and FYNNEI. The CDR3: CASLTSSDTQYF. CDR3 bases: TGTGCCAGCCTAACTAGCTCGGATACGCAGTATTTT.

The chain's CDR3 is CASSRTGGRSGELFF. Written as DNA, the CDR3 is TGTGCCAGCAGCAGGACAGGGGGAAGGTCCGGGGAGCTGTTTTTT. V usage is TRBV6-5 and J usage is TRBJ2-2; 10 nucleotides line up with TRBD1. There are 15 residues in the CDR3. Per the germline V gene, CDR1 is MNHEY and CDR2 is SVGAGI. Trimming took 6 bases from V and 6 from J; bases not matched to a gene: 7.

The chain has TRBV4-2 and TRBJ1-1; 8 bases align to TRBD1. J lost 1 base, V lost 5 bases, and 9 bases had no gene match. CDR3 length equals 16 residues. The germline gives CDR1 LGHNA, CDR2 YNFKEQ. The CDR3 protein is CASSYGTGIANTEAFF. CDR3 DNA: TGTGCCAGCAGCTACGGGACAGGAATAGCGAACACTGAAGCTTTCTTT.

The chain has TRBV6-1 and TRBJ1-1; weak D call: TRBD1 (6 bases). The V gene's germline CDR1 is MNHNS and CDR2 SASEGT. This CDR3 contains 14 residues. V lost 8 bases to trimming and J lost 0 bases, with 13 bases between them. CDR3 DNA sequence: TGTGCCAGCGCGGCAGGGGCTTTGAACACTGAAGCTTTCTTT. Its translation is CASAAGALNTEAFF.